What follows are 30 T cell receptor beta chains derived from one specimen sequenced in a study of cytomegalovirus exposure and HLA in healthy donors. Produced via immunoSEQ multiplex PCR; TCRdb's table is partial and in-frame only. The table lists 110,000 or so clones, around 82% of them singletons. The material sequenced was PBMCs. The source of these receptors is a woman in her late teens or twenties in good health and CMV-seronegative.

In nucleotides, the CDR3 is TGTGCCAGCAGTGAAGGGGGACAGGATGTTTTCTTT. This sequence encodes CASSEGGQDVFF. The chain employs TRBV6-1 and TRBJ1-1, with 8 bases that match TRBD1. There are 12 residues in the CDR3. Germline V gene data show CDR1 as MNHNS and CDR2 as SASEGT. V lost 1 base and J lost 13; bases outside the gene matches: 5.

The rearrangement links TRBV19 to TRBJ1-5, with D perhaps TRBD1 (6 bases). The germline V gene encodes CDR1 LNHDA and CDR2 SQIVND (reference sequence). With 8 bases removed from V and 5 bases from J, the gap between germline ends came to 13 bases. The length of the CDR3 is 13 residues. The CDR3 spells CASDTGLDQPQHF. The CDR3 DNA reads as TGTGCCAGTGATACAGGGTTGGATCAGCCCCAGCATTTT.

The V and J genes are TRBV7-2 and TRBJ1-1; D uncertain. CDR3 size: 13 residues. Germline V gene data show CDR1 as SGHTA and CDR2 as FQGNSA. The germline V and J ends were trimmed by 3 bases and 0 bases, with 5 bases remaining between them. In DNA, the CDR3 is TGTGCCAGCAGCTTGGTAGTGAACACTGAAGCTTTCTTT. Translated, it gives CASSLVVNTEAFF.

The chain joins TRBV5-5 to TRBJ2-7; D possibly corresponds to TRBD1 (7 bases). V lost 0 bases and J 1 base, leaving 14 bases between the germline ends. CDR1 SGHKS and CDR2 YYEKEE come from the germline V gene (reference sequence). This CDR3 has 16 amino acids. The CDR3: CASSLGGTVHSYEQYF. For the CDR3, the DNA is TGTGCCAGCAGCTTGGGCGGGACAGTCCATTCCTACGAGCAGTACTTC.

This clone was counted a single time. The J gene is TRBJ1-5, the V gene TRBV30, with 11 bases matching TRBD1. Unmatched junction bases numbered 4, after V lost 2 bases and J lost 4 bases. Germline V CDR1 and CDR2: GTSNPN, SVGIG (reference sequence). The CDR3 sequence is 15 residues long. The CDR3 reads CAWSPGTGGNQPQHF. CDR3 in DNA: TGTGCCTGGAGTCCCGGGACAGGGGGTAATCAGCCCCAGCATTTT.

The chain uses TRBV6-1 and TRBJ1-3, with D perhaps TRBD1 (5 bases). CDR3 size: 15 residues. V was pared by 7 bases and J by 0 bases, with 13 bases between. Germline V gene sequence: CDR1 MNHNS, CDR2 SASEGT. Here the CDR3 reads CASTFRTFSGNTIYF. CDR3 DNA: TGTGCCAGCACCTTCCGGACATTCTCTGGAAACACCATATATTTT.

This clone occurred a few times. The chain carries TRBV9 and TRBJ2-4, with 7 bases identical to TRBD1. Germline V gene lookup returns CDR1 SGDLS and CDR2 YYNGEE. V lost 3 bases and J lost 6; bases outside the gene matches: 6. The CDR3 consists of 14 residues. This chain's CDR3 is CASSGSGDRNIQYF. DNA of the CDR3: TGTGCCAGCAGCGGTAGTGGGGACAGAAACATTCAGTACTTC.

The chain recombines TRBV2 with TRBJ1-5; TRBD1 is a possible D gene (6 bases). Germline V gene lookup returns CDR1 SNHLY and CDR2 FYNNEI. The CDR3 consists of 15 residues. V lost 4 bases and J 4 bases, leaving 14 bases between the germline ends. CDR3 nucleotide sequence: TGTGCCAGCAGTGGGGAAGCAGGGGTAAATCAGCCCCAGCATTTT. Protein sequence: CASSGEAGVNQPQHF. The full variable domain, rest sourced from reference TRBV2 and TRBJ1-5, is EPEVTQTPSHQVTQMGQEVILRCVPISNHLYFYWYRQILGQKVEFLVSFYNNEISEKSEIFDDQFSVERPDGSNFTLKIRSTKLEDSAMYFCASSGEAGVNQPQHFGDGTRLSIL.

The gene calls are TRBV27 and TRBJ1-2; D possibly corresponds to TRBD1 (6 bases). The CDR3 has 13 residues. Trimming took 5 bases from V and 4 from J, leaving 11 bases between them. Germline lookup yields CDR1 MNHEY and CDR2 SMNVEV (reference sequence). CDR3 sequence reads: CASSPGVGYGYTF. In DNA, the CDR3 is TGTGCCAGCAGTCCAGGGGTGGGCTATGGCTACACCTTC.

The chain couples TRBV7-8 to TRBJ1-3, with D perhaps matching TRBD1 (5 bases). Germline V gene data show CDR1 as SGHVS and CDR2 as FQNEAQ. V was cut by 7 bases and J by 3 bases, with 25 bases left in between. The CDR3 is made up of 18 amino acids. The CDR3 DNA is TGTGCCAGCACCTCACGGCCGGATCAGGGTTTGGTTGGAAACACCATATATTTT. The encoded protein is CASTSRPDQGLVGNTIYF.

V is TRBV27 and J is TRBJ1-3, with D uncertain. V lost 8 bases and J 3 bases, leaving 5 bases between the germline ends. The CDR3 contains 11 residues. Germline values: CDR1 MNHEY, CDR2 SMNVEV (reference sequence). CDR3 sequence reads: CASGHGNTIYF. DNA for the CDR3: TGTGCCAGCGGGCATGGAAACACCATATATTTT.

This clone was counted between two and nine times. The chain couples TRBV7-9 to TRBJ2-2; D unclear. CDR3 length equals 10 residues. Germline V gene lookup returns CDR1 SEHNR and CDR2 FQNEAQ (reference sequence). V was shortened by 5 bases and J by 8 bases, with 3 bases between the two germline ends. CDR3: CASSQGELFF. CDR3 DNA sequence: TGTGCCAGCAGCCAAGGGGAGCTGTTTTTT. Supplemented by reference TRBV7-9 and TRBJ2-2, the full variable domain reads DTGVSQNPRHKITKRGQNVTFRCDPISEHNRLYWYRQTLGQGPEFLTYFQNEAQLEKSRLLSDRFSAERPKGSFSTLEIQRTEQGDSAMYLCASSQGELFFGEGSRLTVL.

CDR3 DNA sequence: TGTGCCAGCAGTGAAGCAAAGGGGCTCTCGTACAATGAGCAGTTCTTC. This translates into CASSEAKGLSYNEQFF. The chain recombines TRBV2 with TRBJ2-1, with a possible D match to TRBD1 (5 bases). Germline V gene data show CDR1 as SNHLY and CDR2 as FYNNEI. V was shortened by 0 bases and J by 4 bases, with 13 bases between the two germline ends. The CDR3 consists of 16 residues.

The rearrangement joins TRBV25-1 to TRBJ2-7; maybe TRBD1 (5 bases). CDR1 is MGHDK, CDR2 SYGVNS, per germline. The CDR3 loop spans 14 amino acids. The ends were cut back, 11 bases at V and 1 base at J, with 18 bases in the middle. The CDR3 is CASQGPTESYEQYF. CDR3 sequence (DNA): TGTGCCTCCCAGGGCCCCACGGAATCCTACGAGCAGTACTTC.

CDR3 in amino acids: CASSRWGGYEQYF. In DNA, the CDR3 is TGTGCCAGCTCCAGATGGGGGGGCTACGAGCAGTACTTC. J is TRBJ2-7 and V is TRBV2; the match to TRBD2 covers 7 bases. Losses at the gene ends were 8 bases for V and 3 bases for J; bases not matched to a gene: 7. In germline, CDR1 is SNHLY, CDR2 FYNNEI. The CDR3 is 13 amino acids.

The chain uses TRBV5-1 and TRBJ1-2, with 10 bases fitting TRBD1. From germline, CDR1 is SGHRS and CDR2 YFSETQ. With 4 bases clipped from V and 3 bases from J, the junction kept 12 bases outside the gene matches. The CDR3 is 17 residues long. CDR3 DNA: TGCGCCAGCAGCCGGGGGACAGGGGAGGTCTCATACTATGGCTACACCTTC. Protein product: CASSRGTGEVSYYGYTF.

This clone has more than one count but fewer than ten. The chain recombines TRBV6-6 with TRBJ1-3; TRBD1 agrees at 7 bases. The length of the CDR3 is 13 residues. V lost 6 bases, J lost 8 bases, and 7 bases stayed unmatched. Germline V gives CDR1 MNHNY, CDR2 SVGAGI (reference sequence). CDR3 sequence reads: CASSTGVWDTIYF. In DNA form, the CDR3 reads TGTGCCAGCAGCACAGGGGTTTGGGACACCATATATTTT.

This chain uses TRBV2 with TRBJ1-2; D is unresolved. Trimming cost V 5 bases and J 3 bases, with 16 bases left between them. CDR1 is SNHLY and CDR2 is FYNNEI in the germline V gene. CDR3 length: 15 amino acids. CDR3 nucleotides: TGTGCCAGCAGTAGGCGGTCCCCCGGGGACTATGGCTACACCTTC. This encodes CASSRRSPGDYGYTF.

The gene calls are TRBV18 and TRBJ2-7; 7 bases are a match to TRBD1. The V gene's germline CDR1 is KGHSH and CDR2 LQKENI. This CDR3 spans 16 amino acids. Losses at the gene ends were 2 bases for V and 2 bases for J; bases not matched to a gene: 9. CDR3 DNA: TGTGCCAGCTCACCATCACAGGACAGGTCGCCCTACGAGCAGTACTTC. This gives the protein CASSPSQDRSPYEQYF.

The chain is built from TRBV21-1 and TRBJ2-7; the listed D gene, TRBD1, was not tested against the DNA. TRBV21-1 is labeled a pseudogene. The CDR3 loop spans 14 amino acids. The DNA of the CDR3 is TGTGCCAGCAGCCCCCGACAGGAGCCCTACGAGCAGTACTTC. This encodes CASSPRQEPYEQYF.

CDR3 nucleotides: TGTGCCAGCAGTCATCAGGGGGCTAGGGAGACCCAGTACTTC. Translated: CASSHQGARETQYF. V usage is TRBV6-5 and J usage is TRBJ2-5, with TRBD1 matching over 8 bases. Germline CDR1 is MNHEY and CDR2 is SVGAGI. The CDR3 sequence is 14 residues long. J gave up 5 bases and V 5 bases, and 7 bases lay outside the gene matches.

The chain links TRBV27 to TRBJ2-3; D uncertain. The CDR3 has 15 residues. Trimming shortened V by 3 bases and J by 6 bases, and 16 bases separated the two germline ends. Germline values: CDR1 MNHEY, CDR2 SMNVEV (reference sequence). Written as DNA, the CDR3 is TGTGCCAGCAGTTTGGGCCTAACGTTGTTGGATACGCAGTATTTT. Translation gives CASSLGLTLLDTQYF.

The genes are TRBV4-1 and TRBJ1-6; D gene ambiguous. The CDR3 covers 13 residues. Germline V gene sequence: CDR1 MGHRA, CDR2 YSYEKL. The V end was cut by 0 bases, the J end by 13 bases, with 10 bases between. DNA for the CDR3: TGCGCCAGCAGCCAAGATAGTCGGTTTCCCCTCCACTTT. Protein sequence: CASSQDSRFPLHF.

V gene TRBV6-5 combines with J gene TRBJ2-5, with D possibly TRBD1 on 5 matching bases. CDR3 length: 14 residues. Germline V gives CDR1 MNHEY, CDR2 SVGAGI. Trimming pared 6 bases from V and 6 bases from J, leaving 17 bases between. In DNA, the CDR3 is TGTGCCAGCAGGACCGACAGAACTCGGAAGACCCAGTACTTC. Translated, it gives CASRTDRTRKTQYF.

CDR3 sequence: CASSEFRTTTGEANTIYF. CDR3 coding DNA: TGTGCCAGCAGTGAATTCCGAACAACGACAGGGGAGGCAAACACCATATATTTT. This chain joins TRBV2 and TRBJ1-3; TRBD1 agrees at 8 bases. CDR3 length equals 18 residues. Trimming cost V 2 bases and J 6 bases; bases outside gene matches: 15. In germline, CDR1 is SNHLY, CDR2 FYNNEI.

The chain has TRBV4-1 and TRBJ1-5, with D tentatively TRBD1 (5 bases). V lost 0 bases to trimming and J lost 3 bases, with 12 bases between them. The CDR3 covers 16 residues. Germline V gene lookup returns CDR1 MGHRA and CDR2 YSYEKL. CDR3 nucleotide sequence: TGCGCCAGCAGCCAAGATTTCGGACACCTCAATCAGCCCCAGCATTTT. It codes for CASSQDFGHLNQPQHF.

This chain links TRBV28 with TRBJ2-5, with D maybe TRBD1 (6 bases). The CDR3 runs 14 residues. V was cut by 6 bases and J by 1 base, with 12 bases left in between. Germline CDR1 and CDR2: MDHEN and SYDVKM. DNA for the CDR3: TGTGCCAGCAGCCCTTACAGGGCCCAAGAGACCCAGTACTTC. This gives the protein CASSPYRAQETQYF.

The chain joins TRBV27 to TRBJ2-1; perhaps TRBD2 as D (5 bases). CDR3 length: 14 amino acids. Germline CDR1 and CDR2: MNHEY and SMNVEV (reference sequence). Trimming cost V 5 bases and J 4 bases, with 12 bases left between them. Here the CDR3 reads CASSTRVGYNEQFF. The CDR3, as DNA: TGTGCCAGCAGTACTAGAGTCGGGTACAATGAGCAGTTCTTC.

V usage is TRBV4-1 and J usage is TRBJ2-2; 8 bases map to TRBD1. Losses at the gene ends were 4 bases for V and 0 bases for J; bases not matched to a gene: 4. Germline V CDR1 and CDR2: MGHRA, YSYEKL. The CDR3 spans 16 residues. The CDR3 sequence: CASSLRTGTNTGELFF. The CDR3 DNA sequence: TGCGCCAGCAGCCTCCGGACAGGGACGAACACCGGGGAGCTGTTTTTT.

This clone showed up just a few times. This rearrangement joins TRBV4-2 to TRBJ2-2; D is possibly TRBD2 (5 bases). Per germline, CDR1 LGHNA and CDR2 YNFKEQ. The CDR3 is 14 amino acids. Between the trimmed V and J ends, which lost 4 bases and 2 bases, there was a span of 8 bases. The CDR3 spells CASSPGLNTGELFF. CDR3 DNA sequence: TGTGCCAGCAGCCCTGGACTCAACACCGGGGAGCTGTTTTTT.